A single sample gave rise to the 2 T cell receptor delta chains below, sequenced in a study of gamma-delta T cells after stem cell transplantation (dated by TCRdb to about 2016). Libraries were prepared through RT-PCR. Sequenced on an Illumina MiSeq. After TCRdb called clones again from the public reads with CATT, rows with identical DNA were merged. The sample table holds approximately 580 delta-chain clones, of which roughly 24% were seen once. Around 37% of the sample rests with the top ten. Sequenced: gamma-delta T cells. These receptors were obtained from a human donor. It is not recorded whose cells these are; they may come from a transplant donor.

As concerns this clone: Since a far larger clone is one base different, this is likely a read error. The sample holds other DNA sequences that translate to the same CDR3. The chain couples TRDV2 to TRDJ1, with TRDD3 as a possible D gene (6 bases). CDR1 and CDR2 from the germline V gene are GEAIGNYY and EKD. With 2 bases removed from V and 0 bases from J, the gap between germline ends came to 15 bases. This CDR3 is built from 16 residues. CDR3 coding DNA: TGTGCCTGTGACAGGCTGGGAGATACGTACACCGATAAACTCATCTTT. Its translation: CACDRLGDTYTDKLIF.

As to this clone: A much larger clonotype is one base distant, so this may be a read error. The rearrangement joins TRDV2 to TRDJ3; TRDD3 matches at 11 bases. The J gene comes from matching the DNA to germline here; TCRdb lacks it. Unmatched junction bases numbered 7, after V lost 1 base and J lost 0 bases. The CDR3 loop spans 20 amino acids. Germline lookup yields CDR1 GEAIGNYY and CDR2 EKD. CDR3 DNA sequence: TGTGCCTGTGACACAGCTGAGCTGGGGGATACCTCCTGGGACACCCGACAGATGTTTTTC. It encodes CACDTAELGDTSWDTRQMFF.